One sample yielded the 6 T cell receptor beta chains listed below, sequenced in a study of cytomegalovirus exposure and HLA in healthy donors (dated 2017 in TCRdb). Receptor libraries were prepared by the immunoSEQ multiplex PCR assay. Not all clones reach the TCRdb copy of this immuneACCESS table, which keeps in-frame sequences only. Checked studies attribute under half of the gap to unresolved V genes and leave the rest unexplained. Here the sample has fewer than 350,000 clones; roughly 90% occur a single time. Approximately 0.88% of the sample is in the top ten clones. The sample taken for sequencing was PBMCs. The receptors shown here come from a woman aged 18-29 years in good health and CMV-seronegative.

This chain joins TRBV4-3 and TRBJ1-2, with 7 bases aligning to TRBD1. J gave up 4 bases and V 1 base, and 12 bases lay outside the gene matches. Per germline, CDR1 LGHNA and CDR2 YSLEER. CDR3 length equals 17 residues. The CDR3 spells CASSQVSTRDSSYGYTF. The CDR3 DNA reads as TGCGCCAGCAGCCAAGTCTCGACACGGGACAGTAGCTATGGCTACACCTTC.

This sequence joins TRBV5-6 and TRBJ1-5; no definite D call. The CDR3 totals 14 residues. CDR1 and CDR2 (germline): SGHDT, YYEEEE. V lost 4 bases, J lost 4 bases, and 12 bases lay in between. CDR3 amino acids: CASSKQQPNQPQHF. The CDR3, as DNA: TGTGCCAGCAGCAAACAACAGCCAAATCAGCCCCAGCATTTT. The variable domain in full, with the rest retrieved from reference TRBV5-6 and TRBJ1-5, is DAGVTQSPTHLIKTRGQQVTLRCSPKSGHDTVSWYQQALGQGPQFIFQYYEEEERQRGNFPDRFSGHQFPNYSSELNVNALLLGDSALYLCASSKQQPNQPQHFGDGTRLSIL.

The genes are TRBV18 and TRBJ1-2, with D unresolved. Trimming cost V 0 bases and J 4 bases, with 3 bases left between them. The germline V gene encodes CDR1 KGHSH and CDR2 LQKENI. The CDR3 totals 12 residues. DNA for the CDR3: TGTGCCAGCTCACCACCCTCCTATGGCTACACCTTC. Amino acid sequence: CASSPPSYGYTF.

This chain uses TRBV14 with TRBJ2-3; D is uncertain. The CDR3 sequence is 14 residues long. V was cut by 1 base and J by 6 bases, with 11 bases left in between. CDR1 and CDR2 (germline): SGHDN, FVKESK. The DNA for the CDR3 is TGTGCCAGCAGCCAAGGAGACTGGATGGATACGCAGTATTTT. As protein: CASSQGDWMDTQYF.

The genes are TRBV19 and TRBJ1-2, with 11 bases identical to TRBD1. This CDR3 has 14 amino acids. The V gene end was trimmed by 6 bases and the J gene end by 5 bases; junction bases not matched to a gene: 5. Germline assignment: CDR1 LNHDA and CDR2 SQIVND (reference sequence). In DNA, the CDR3 is TGTGCCAGTAGATTGGGGACAGGGGGTTATGGCTACACCTTC. It specifies CASRLGTGGYGYTF.

The V call is TRBV27, the J call TRBJ1-1, with D possibly TRBD1 on 5 matching bases. In germline, CDR1 is MNHEY, CDR2 SMNVEV (reference sequence). Trimming left V 2 bases short and J 1 base short, with 8 bases between. The length of the CDR3 is 14 residues. CDR3 amino acids: CASSLPGSNTEAFF. DNA for the CDR3: TGTGCCAGCAGTTTACCAGGGTCGAACACTGAAGCTTTCTTT.